This T cell receptor (beta chain) was captured in a study of cytomegalovirus exposure and HLA in healthy donors. Primers: 60 Vbeta forward and 13 Jbeta reverse. Libraries were prepared by immunoSEQ multiplex PCR; TCRdb keeps only in-frame clonotypes and omits some of them. The profile shows more than 140,000 clones, 64% of them singletons. The CDR3 is 14 residues long. Trimming took off 2 bases at V and 5 bases at J, with 12 bases between the two ends. Germline V CDR1 and CDR2: SEHNR, FQNEAQ (reference sequence). Sample: PBMCs. This chain connects TRBV7-9 to TRBJ1-1; D is uncertain. The receptor was derived from a young woman in good health and CMV-seropositive. CDR3 sequence (DNA): TGTGCCAGCAGCTTATACGAGGGCTGGACTGAAGCTTTCTTT. Encoded protein: CASSLYEGWTEAFF.